The clone carrying this T cell receptor beta chain was seen many times. Sample time point: newly diagnosed GD, antithyroid drugs for less than 3 months. PBMC-derived RNA was used for the TCR library. Combining iRepertoire HTBI primers with Arm-PCR of CDR3 regions, the authors built TCR beta libraries. One entry per CDR3 protein results from TCRdb running MiXCR on the multiplex PCR reads. The data hold hundreds of thousands of distinct CDR3 sequences, with approximately 15% observed a single time. The data derive from a study of regulatory T cells in long-lasting Graves disease. Germline CDR1 and CDR2: SNHLY and FYNNEI. Trimming took off 7 bases at V and 3 bases at J, with 13 bases between the two ends. The length of the CDR3 is 13 residues. These data also featured in a second study, about T cells in Graves' hyperthyroidism and ophthalmopathy.

The TCR was taken from a woman between 25 and 40 years old with Graves disease. The chain employs TRBV2 and TRBJ2-7, with D hard to call. Sample: peripheral blood mononuclear cells (PBMCs), taken at new diagnosis, from a patient treated with antithyroid drugs. CDR3 region: CASKAQNNYEQYF. The DNA for the CDR3 is TGTGCCAGCAAGGCGCAGAATAACTACGAGCAGTACTTC.